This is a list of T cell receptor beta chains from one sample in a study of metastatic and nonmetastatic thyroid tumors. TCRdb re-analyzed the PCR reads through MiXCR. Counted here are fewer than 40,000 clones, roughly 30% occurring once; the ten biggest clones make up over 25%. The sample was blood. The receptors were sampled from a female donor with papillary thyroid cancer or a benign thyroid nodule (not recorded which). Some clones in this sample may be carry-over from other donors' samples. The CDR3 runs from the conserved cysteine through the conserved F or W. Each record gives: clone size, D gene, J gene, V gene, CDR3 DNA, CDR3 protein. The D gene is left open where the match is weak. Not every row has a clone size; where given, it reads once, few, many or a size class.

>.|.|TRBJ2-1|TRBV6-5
TGTGCCAGCAGCTTAGGCAACGAGCAGTTCTTC
CASSLGNEQFF
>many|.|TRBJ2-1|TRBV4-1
TGCGCCAGCAGCCAAGGACAGTTCGGCTACAATGAGCAGTTCTTC
CASSQGQFGYNEQFF
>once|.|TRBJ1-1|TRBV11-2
TGTGCCAGCAGCCGCGACATCCTCACTGAAGCTTTCTTT
CASSRDILTEAFF
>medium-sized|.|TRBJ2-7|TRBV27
TGTGCCAGCAGTCCACAGGGGGTGGGGGGGAGGGGCAGATACGAGCAGTACTTC
CASSPQGVGGRGRYEQYF
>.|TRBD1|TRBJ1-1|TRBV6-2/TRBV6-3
TGTGCCAGCAGAGGGCTACTGGGAGGGGGCGGCACTGAAGCTTTCTTT
CASRGLLGGGGTEAFF
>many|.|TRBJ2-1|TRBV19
TGTGCCAGTAGTATCGGGGCTACGCAGCAGTTCTTC
CASSIGATQQFF
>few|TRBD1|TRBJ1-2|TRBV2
TGTGCCAGCAGTGAAGCAACAGGGGGCAAAGCTAACTATGGCTACACCTTC
CASSEATGGKANYGYTF
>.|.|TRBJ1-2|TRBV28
TGTGCCAGCAGTTTAATCCGCAGGGTTGGCTACACCTTC
CASSLIRRVGYTF
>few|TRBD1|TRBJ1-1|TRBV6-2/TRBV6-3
TGTGCCAGCAGTTACTCGGGAACAGGGGTCCACACTGAAGCTTTCTTT
CASSYSGTGVHTEAFF
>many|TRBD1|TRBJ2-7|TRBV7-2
TGTGCCAGCAGCTTAGGTGGGACAGGGGGTAAAGAGCAGTACTTC
CASSLGGTGGKEQYF
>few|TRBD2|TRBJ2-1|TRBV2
TGTGCCAGCAGTGATTCTAGCGGATCTAATGAGCAGTTCTTC
CASSDSSGSNEQFF
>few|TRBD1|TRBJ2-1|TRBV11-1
TGTGCCAGCAGCTTCACAGGGACAGCCTACGATGAGCAGTTCTTC
CASSFTGTAYDEQFF
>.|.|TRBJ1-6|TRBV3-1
TGTGCCAGCAGCGCGACCCAGGGGCTAGGTTCACCCCTCCACTTT
CASSATQGLGSPLHF
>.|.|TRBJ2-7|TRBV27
TGTGCCAGCAGTTTATCGGGCAGGGAAGACTACGAGCAGTACTTC
CASSLSGREDYEQYF
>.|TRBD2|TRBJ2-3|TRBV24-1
TGTGCCACCAGTGACCCCCGTGGCGGGAGAGTAGATACGCAGTATTTT
CATSDPRGGRVDTQYF
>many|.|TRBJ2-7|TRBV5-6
TGTGCCAGCAGCTTAGGAGCGGCTTACGAGCAGTACTTC
CASSLGAAYEQYF
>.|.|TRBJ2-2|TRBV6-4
TGTGCCAGCAGTGCAGGGGAGAACACCGGGGAGCTGTTTTTT
CASSAGENTGELFF
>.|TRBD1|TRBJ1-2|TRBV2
TGTGCCAGCAGTGAAGGGGACAGTCTCGGCTATGGCTACACCTTC
CASSEGDSLGYGYTF
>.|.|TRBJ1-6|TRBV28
TGTGCCAGCAGCTTTGGGGTTAATTCACCCCTCCACTTT
CASSFGVNSPLHF
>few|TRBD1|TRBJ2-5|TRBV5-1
TGCGCCAGCAGCTTGGTCAGCAGGGGGATCCAAGAGACCCAGTACTTC
CASSLVSRGIQETQYF
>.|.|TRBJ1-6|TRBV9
TGTGCCAGCAGCGGGCAGGGGATTGAGTGGAGTTCACCCCTCCACTTT
CASSGQGIEWSSPLHF
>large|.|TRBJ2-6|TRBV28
TGTGCCAGCAGTTCAGGGGACACAGCTGGGGCCAACGTCCTGACTTTC
CASSSGDTAGANVLTF
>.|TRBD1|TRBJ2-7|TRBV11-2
TGTGCCAGCAGCTTAGAGGGGGAACAGGGGGCGAGGTACGAGCAGTACTTC
CASSLEGEQGARYEQYF
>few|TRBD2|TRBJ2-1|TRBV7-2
TGTGCCAGCAGCTTAGCCCCAATGGGGACTAGCTACAATGAGCAGTTCTTC
CASSLAPMGTSYNEQFF
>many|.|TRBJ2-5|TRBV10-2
TGCGCCAGCAGTGGGGGACTGCAAGAGACCCAGTACTTC
CASSGGLQETQYF
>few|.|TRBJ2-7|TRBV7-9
TGTGCCAGCAGCTTCCTAGGCGAGCAGTACTTC
CASSFLGEQYF
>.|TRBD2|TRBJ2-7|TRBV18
TGTGCCAGCTCACACGGACTAGCGCGCTCCTACGAGCAGTACTTC
CASSHGLARSYEQYF
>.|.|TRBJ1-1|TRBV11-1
TGTGCCAGCAGCTCTACTCCAGGATACACTGAAGCTTTCTTT
CASSSTPGYTEAFF
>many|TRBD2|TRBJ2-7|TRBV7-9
TGTGCCAGCAGCTTAGCCGGCGGGAGGGCCTACGAGCAGTACTTC
CASSLAGGRAYEQYF
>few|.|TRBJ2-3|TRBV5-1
TGCGCCAGCAGTAACGGTGAGGGACTCAGCACAGATACGCAGTATTTT
CASSNGEGLSTDTQYF
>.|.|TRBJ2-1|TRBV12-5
TGTGCTAGTGTTCTTGGCACTAATGAGCAGTTCTTC
CASVLGTNEQFF
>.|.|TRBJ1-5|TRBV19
TGTGCCAGTATCCTCGGGGGGACTCTTAGCAATCAGCCCCAGCATTTT
CASILGGTLSNQPQHF
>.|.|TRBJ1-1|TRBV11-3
TGTGCCAGCAGCTTAGGGGGGACCGTTACTGAAGCTTTCTTT
CASSLGGTVTEAFF
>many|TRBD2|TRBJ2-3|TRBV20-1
TGCAGTGCTAGAGGGACTAGCGGGACTGACGAAGATACGCAGTATTTT
CSARGTSGTDEDTQYF
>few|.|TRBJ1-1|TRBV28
TGTGCCAGCAGTCCATTAGGCGGTCCGGGCATGAACACTGGAGCTTTCTTT
CASSPLGGPGMNTGAFF
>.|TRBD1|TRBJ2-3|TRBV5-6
TGTGCCAGCAGCCTCGGACAGGGTGTGCCAGATACGCAGTATTTT
CASSLGQGVPDTQYF
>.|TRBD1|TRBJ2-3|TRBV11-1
TGTGCCAGCAGCGGGACAGGGGCATTCACAGATACGCAGTATTTT
CASSGTGAFTDTQYF
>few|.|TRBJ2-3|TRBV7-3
TGTGCCAGCTCCGTGGCAGGGTCGGTATCAGATACGCAGTATTTT
CASSVAGSVSDTQYF
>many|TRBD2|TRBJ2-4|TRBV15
TGTGCCACCAGCAGAGGGGGGGGAGGGCTTCTAGCCAAAAACATTCAGTACTTC
CATSRGGGGLLAKNIQYF
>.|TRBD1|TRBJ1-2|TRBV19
TGTGCCAGCGCCGAGGACAGGGGAAGTTTTGGCTATGGCTACACCTTC
CASAEDRGSFGYGYTF
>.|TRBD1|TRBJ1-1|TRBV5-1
TGCGCCAGCAGCATTGGACAGGGGGCCGCTGAAGCTTTCTTT
CASSIGQGAAEAFF
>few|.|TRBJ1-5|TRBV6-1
TGTGCCAGCAGTGCCCGACAGGCGTCTCAGCCCCAGCATTTT
CASSARQASQPQHF
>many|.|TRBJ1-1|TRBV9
TGTGCCAGCAGCGTAGGGGGAGACATGCCGAACACTGAAGCTTTCTTT
CASSVGGDMPNTEAFF
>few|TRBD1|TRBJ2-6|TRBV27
TGTGCCAGCGGACAGGGGAGCGGTAGGGCCAACTTCCTGACTTTC
CASGQGSGRANFLTF
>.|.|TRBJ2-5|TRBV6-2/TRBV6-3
TGTGCCAGCACCAACTGGCAGCAAGAGACCCAGTACTTC
CASTNWQQETQYF
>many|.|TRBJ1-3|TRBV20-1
TGCAGTGCTAGATTTAAATCCGGAAACACCATATATTTT
CSARFKSGNTIYF
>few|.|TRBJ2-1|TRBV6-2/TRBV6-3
TGTGCCACCCGGGACTCCTACAATGAGCAGTTCTTC
CATRDSYNEQFF